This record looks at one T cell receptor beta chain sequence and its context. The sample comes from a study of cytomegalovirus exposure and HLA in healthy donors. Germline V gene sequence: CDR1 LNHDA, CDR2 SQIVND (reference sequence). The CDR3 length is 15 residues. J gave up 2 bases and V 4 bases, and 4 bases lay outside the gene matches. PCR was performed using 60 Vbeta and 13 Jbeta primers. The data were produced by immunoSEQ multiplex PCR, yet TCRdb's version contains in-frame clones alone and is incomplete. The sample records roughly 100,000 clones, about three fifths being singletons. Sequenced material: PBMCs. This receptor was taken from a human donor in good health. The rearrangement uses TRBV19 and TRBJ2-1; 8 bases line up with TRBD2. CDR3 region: CASSKGGLAYNEQFF. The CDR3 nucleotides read TGTGCCAGTAGTAAGGGGGGACTAGCCTACAATGAGCAGTTCTTC.